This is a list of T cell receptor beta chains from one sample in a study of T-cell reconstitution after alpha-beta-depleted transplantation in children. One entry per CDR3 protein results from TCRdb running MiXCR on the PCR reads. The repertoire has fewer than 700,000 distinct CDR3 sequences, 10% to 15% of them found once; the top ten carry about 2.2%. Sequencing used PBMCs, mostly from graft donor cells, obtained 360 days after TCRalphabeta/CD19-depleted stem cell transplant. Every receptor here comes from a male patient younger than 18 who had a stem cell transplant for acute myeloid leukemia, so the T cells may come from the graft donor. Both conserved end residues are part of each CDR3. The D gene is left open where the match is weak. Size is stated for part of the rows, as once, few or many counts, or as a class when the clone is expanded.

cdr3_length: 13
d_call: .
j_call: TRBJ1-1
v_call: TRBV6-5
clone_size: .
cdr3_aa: CASSFGPYVEAFF
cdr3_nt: TGTGCCAGCAGTTTTGGGCCGTACGTTGAAGCTTTCTTT

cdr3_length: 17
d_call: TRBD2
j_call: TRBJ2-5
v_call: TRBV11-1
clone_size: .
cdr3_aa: CASSQGPAGRGQETQYF
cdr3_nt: TGTGCCAGCAGCCAAGGCCCGGCTGGGAGGGGCCAAGAGACCCAGTACTTC

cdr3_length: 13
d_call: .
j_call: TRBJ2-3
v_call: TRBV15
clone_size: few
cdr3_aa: CATSRPEGGTQYF
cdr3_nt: TGTGCCACCAGCAGGCCGGAGGGTGGTACGCAGTATTTT

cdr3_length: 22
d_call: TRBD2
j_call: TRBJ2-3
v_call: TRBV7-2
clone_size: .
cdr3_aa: CASSFPGGTSEFHNYRTDTQYF
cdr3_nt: TGTGCCAGCAGCTTCCCCGGGGGGACTAGCGAATTCCACAACTATCGCACAGATACGCAGTATTTT

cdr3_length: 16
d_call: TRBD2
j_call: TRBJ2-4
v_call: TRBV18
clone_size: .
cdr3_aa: CASSPEGLAGFSRPYF
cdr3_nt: TGTGCCAGCTCACCAGAGGGACTAGCGGGTTTCTCGCGGCCATACTTC

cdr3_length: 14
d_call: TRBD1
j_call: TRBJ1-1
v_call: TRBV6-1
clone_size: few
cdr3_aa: CASRGQASGTEAFF
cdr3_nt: TGTGCCAGCAGGGGACAGGCCTCGGGTACTGAAGCTTTCTTT

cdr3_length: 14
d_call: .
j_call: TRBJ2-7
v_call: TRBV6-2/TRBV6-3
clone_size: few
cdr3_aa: CASSYTAASDEQYF
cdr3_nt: TGTGCCAGCAGTTACACGGCGGCCTCTGACGAGCAGTACTTC

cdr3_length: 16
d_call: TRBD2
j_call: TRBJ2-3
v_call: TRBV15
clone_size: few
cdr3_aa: CATSRDLAGVTDTQYF
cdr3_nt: TGTGCCACCAGCAGAGATCTAGCGGGAGTAACAGATACGCAGTATTTT

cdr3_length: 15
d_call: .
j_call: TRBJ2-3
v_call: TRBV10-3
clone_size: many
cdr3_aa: CAISESSPGTDTQYF
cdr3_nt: TGTGCCATCAGTGAGTCCTCACCCGGCACAGATACGCAGTATTTT

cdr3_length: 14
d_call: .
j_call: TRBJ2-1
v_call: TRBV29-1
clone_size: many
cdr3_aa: CSVESGRAYNEQFF
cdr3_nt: TGCAGCGTTGAATCCGGGAGAGCCTACAATGAGCAGTTCTTC

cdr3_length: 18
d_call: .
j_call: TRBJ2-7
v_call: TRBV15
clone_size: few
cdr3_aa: CATSRDPVQRLRGYEQYF
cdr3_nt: TGTGCCACCAGCAGAGATCCGGTTCAGCGGTTAAGGGGCTACGAGCAGTACTTC

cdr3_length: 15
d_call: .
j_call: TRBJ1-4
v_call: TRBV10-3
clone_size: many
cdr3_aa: CAISESGGYNEKLFF
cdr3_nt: TGTGCCATCAGTGAGTCGGGGGGATATAATGAAAAACTGTTTTTT

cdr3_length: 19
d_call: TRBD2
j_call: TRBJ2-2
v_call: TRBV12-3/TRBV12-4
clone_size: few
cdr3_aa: CASSLARLAGGINTGELFF
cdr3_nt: TGTGCCAGCAGTTTAGCACGACTAGCGGGAGGGATAAACACCGGGGAGCTGTTTTTT

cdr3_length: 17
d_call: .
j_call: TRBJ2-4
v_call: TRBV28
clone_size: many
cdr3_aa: CASSSPGDPGGKNIQYF
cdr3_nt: TGTGCCAGCAGTTCCCCCGGGGACCCTGGGGGCAAAAACATTCAGTACTTC

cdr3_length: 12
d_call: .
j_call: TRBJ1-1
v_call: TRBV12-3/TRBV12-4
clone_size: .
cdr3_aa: CATSGLGTEAFF
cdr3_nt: TGTGCCACCTCAGGGTTGGGCACTGAAGCTTTCTTT

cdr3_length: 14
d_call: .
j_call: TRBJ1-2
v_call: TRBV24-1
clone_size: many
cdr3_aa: CATSDSRADYGYTF
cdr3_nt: TGTGCCACCAGTGATTCGCGGGCGGACTATGGCTACACCTTC

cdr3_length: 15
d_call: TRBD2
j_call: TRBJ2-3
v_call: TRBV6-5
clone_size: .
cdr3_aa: CASSYSGEGPDTQYF
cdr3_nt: TGTGCCAGCAGTTACTCAGGGGAGGGGCCAGATACGCAGTATTTT

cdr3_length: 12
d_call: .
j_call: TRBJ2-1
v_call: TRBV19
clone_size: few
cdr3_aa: CASSSERRRQFF
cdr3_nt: TGTGCCAGTAGTTCTGAGCGTCGGAGGCAGTTCTTC

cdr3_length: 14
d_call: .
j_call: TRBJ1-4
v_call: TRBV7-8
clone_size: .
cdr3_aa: CASSSSRDLEKLFF
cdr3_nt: TGTGCCAGCAGCTCAAGCAGGGATCTTGAAAAACTGTTTTTT

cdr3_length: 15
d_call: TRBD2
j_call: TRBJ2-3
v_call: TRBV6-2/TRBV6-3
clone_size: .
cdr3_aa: CASSYPLAGDDTQYF
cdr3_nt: TGTGCCAGCAGTTACCCTCTAGCGGGAGATGATACGCAGTATTTT

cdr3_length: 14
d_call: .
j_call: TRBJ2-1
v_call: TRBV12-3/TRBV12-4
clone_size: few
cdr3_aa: CASSPGLGSHEQFF
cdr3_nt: TGTGCCAGCAGTCCGGGACTCGGGTCCCATGAGCAGTTCTTC

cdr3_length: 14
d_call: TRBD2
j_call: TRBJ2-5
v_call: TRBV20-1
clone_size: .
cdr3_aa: CSARSSGLEETQYF
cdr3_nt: TGCAGTGCTAGATCATCGGGACTAGAGGAGACCCAGTACTTC

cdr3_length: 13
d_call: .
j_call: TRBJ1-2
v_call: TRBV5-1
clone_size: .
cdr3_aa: CASATGSVADYTF
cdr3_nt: TGCGCCAGCGCAACAGGGTCCGTTGCGGACTACACCTTC

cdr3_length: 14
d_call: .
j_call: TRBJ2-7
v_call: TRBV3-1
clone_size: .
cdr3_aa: CASSQWREYYEQYF
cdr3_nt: TGTGCCAGCAGCCAATGGCGGGAATACTACGAGCAGTACTTC

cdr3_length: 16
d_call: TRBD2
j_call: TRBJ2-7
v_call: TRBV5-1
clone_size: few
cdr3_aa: CASNSQAGGRTYEQYF
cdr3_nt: TGCGCCAGCAACTCACAAGCGGGAGGGAGAACCTACGAGCAGTACTTC

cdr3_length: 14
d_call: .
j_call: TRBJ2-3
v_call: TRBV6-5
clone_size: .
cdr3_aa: CASSYSMGRDTQYF
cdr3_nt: TGTGCCAGCAGTTACTCAATGGGTCGGGATACGCAGTATTTT

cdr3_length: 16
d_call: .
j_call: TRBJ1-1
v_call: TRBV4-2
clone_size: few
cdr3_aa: CASSQELAGLGTEAFF
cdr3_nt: TGTGCCAGCAGCCAAGAGCTGGCGGGTCTTGGGACTGAAGCTTTCTTT

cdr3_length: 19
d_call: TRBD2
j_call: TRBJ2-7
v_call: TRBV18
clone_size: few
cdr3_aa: CASSPRLASGVKNSYEQYF
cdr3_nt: TGTGCCAGCTCACCACGTTTGGCTAGCGGGGTCAAGAACTCCTACGAGCAGTACTTC

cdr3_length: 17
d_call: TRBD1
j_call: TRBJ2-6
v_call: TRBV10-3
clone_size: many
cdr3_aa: CAIRRGTGVDGANVLTF
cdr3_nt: TGTGCCATCAGAAGGGGGACAGGGGTAGACGGGGCCAACGTCCTGACTTTC

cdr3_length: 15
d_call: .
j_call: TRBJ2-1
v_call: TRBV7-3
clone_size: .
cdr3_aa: CASSLLANHYNEQFF
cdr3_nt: TGTGCCAGCAGCCTCCTAGCGAATCATTACAATGAGCAGTTCTTC

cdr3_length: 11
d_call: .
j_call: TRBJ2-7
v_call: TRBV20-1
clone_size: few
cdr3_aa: CSAAPQGGQYF
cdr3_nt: TGCAGTGCTGCCCCACAGGGAGGGCAGTACTTC

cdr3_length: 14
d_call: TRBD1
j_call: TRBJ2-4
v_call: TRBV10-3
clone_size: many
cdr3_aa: CAISESGTVHIQYF
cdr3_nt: TGTGCCATCAGTGAGTCAGGGACAGTTCACATTCAGTACTTC

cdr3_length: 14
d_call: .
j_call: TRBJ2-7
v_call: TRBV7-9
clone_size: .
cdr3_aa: CASSFKGAPYEQYF
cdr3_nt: TGTGCCAGCAGCTTTAAAGGAGCCCCCTACGAGCAGTACTTC

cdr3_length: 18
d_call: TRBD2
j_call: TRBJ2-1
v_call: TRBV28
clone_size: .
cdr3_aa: CASSLWMGLAGGSHEQFF
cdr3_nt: TGTGCCAGCAGTTTATGGATGGGACTAGCGGGAGGATCTCATGAGCAGTTCTTC

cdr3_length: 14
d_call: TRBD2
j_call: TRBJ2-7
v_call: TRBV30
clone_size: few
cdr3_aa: CAWSIPGLVDEQYF
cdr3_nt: TGTGCCTGGAGTATCCCGGGACTAGTCGACGAGCAGTACTTC

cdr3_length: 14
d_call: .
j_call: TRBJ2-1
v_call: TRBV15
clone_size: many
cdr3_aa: CATGGGRRYNEQFF
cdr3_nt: TGTGCCACCGGTGGGGGGAGGCGCTACAATGAGCAGTTCTTC

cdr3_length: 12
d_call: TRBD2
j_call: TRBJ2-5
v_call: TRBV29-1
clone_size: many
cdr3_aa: CSVERGIETQYF
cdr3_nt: TGCAGCGTTGAGCGGGGGATAGAGACCCAGTACTTC

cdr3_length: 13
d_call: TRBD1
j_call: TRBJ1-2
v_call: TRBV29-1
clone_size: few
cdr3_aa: CSVGQGHNYGYTF
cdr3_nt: TGCAGCGTTGGACAGGGCCATAACTATGGCTACACCTTC

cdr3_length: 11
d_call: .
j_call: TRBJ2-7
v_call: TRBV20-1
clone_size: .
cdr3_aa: CSAWSGYEQYF
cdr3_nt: TGCAGTGCTTGGAGCGGCTACGAGCAGTACTTC

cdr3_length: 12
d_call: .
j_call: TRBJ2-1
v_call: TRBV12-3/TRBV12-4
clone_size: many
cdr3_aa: CASSFIGNEQFF
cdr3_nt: TGTGCCAGCAGTTTCATCGGGAATGAGCAGTTCTTC

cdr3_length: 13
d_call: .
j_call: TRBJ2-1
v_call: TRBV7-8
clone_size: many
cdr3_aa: CASSLRQPGEQFF
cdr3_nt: TGTGCCAGCAGCTTAAGGCAGCCGGGTGAGCAGTTCTTC

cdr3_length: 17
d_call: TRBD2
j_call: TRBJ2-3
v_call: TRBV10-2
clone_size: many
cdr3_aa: CASSGTGLAGETDTQYF
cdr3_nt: TGCGCCAGCAGTGGAACGGGACTAGCGGGAGAAACGGATACGCAGTATTTT

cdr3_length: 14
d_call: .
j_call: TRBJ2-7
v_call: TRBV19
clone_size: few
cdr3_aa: CASRGPTLAYEQYF
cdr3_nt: TGTGCCAGTCGCGGACCGACTCTAGCCTACGAGCAGTACTTC

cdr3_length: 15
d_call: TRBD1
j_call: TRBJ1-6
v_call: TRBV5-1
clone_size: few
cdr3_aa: CASSPDGTANSPLHF
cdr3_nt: TGCGCCAGCAGCCCTGACGGGACAGCTAATTCACCCCTCCACTTT

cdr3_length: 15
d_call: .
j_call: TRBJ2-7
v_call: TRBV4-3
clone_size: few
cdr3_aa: CASSQEWSEGYEQYF
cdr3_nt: TGCGCCAGCAGCCAAGAATGGAGTGAGGGCTACGAGCAGTACTTC

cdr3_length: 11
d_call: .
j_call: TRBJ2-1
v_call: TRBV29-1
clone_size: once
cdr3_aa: CSVAWSNEQFF
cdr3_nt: TGCAGCGTTGCTTGGTCCAATGAGCAGTTCTTC

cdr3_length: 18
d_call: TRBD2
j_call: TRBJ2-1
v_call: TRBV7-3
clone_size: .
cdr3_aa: CASSLTPGVSGRLNEQFF
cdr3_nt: TGTGCCAGCAGCTTAACCCCCGGAGTTAGCGGGAGGCTCAATGAGCAGTTCTTC

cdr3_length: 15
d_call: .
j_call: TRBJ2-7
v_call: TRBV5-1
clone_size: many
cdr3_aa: CASSRTSGGFYEQYF
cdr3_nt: TGCGCCAGCAGCCGTACATCGGGCGGATTCTACGAGCAGTACTTC

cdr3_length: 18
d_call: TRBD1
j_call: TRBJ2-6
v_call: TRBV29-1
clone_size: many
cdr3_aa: CSVEDPAGGASGANVLTF
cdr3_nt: TGCAGCGTTGAAGATCCCGCAGGGGGCGCATCTGGGGCCAACGTCCTGACTTTC

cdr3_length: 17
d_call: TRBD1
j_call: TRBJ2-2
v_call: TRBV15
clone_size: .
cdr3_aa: CATRDHQGAWGTGELFF
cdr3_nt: TGTGCCACCCGGGATCATCAGGGGGCGTGGGGCACCGGGGAGCTGTTTTTT

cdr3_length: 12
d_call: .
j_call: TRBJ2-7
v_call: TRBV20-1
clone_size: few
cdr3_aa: CSASPATYEQYF
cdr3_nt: TGCAGTGCTAGTCCGGCCACCTACGAGCAGTACTTC

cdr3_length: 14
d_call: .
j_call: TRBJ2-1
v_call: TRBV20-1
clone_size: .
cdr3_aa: CSGEMDRTYNEQFF
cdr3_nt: TGCAGTGGAGAGATGGACCGGACCTACAATGAGCAGTTCTTC

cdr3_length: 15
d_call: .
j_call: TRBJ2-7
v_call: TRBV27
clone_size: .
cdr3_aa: CATKPWGGSSYEQYF
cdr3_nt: TGTGCCACTAAACCCTGGGGGGGCAGTTCCTACGAGCAGTACTTC

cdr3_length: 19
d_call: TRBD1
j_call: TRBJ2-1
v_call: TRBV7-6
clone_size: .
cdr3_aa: CASSLVGQGWPFSYNEQFF
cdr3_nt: TGTGCCAGCAGCTTAGTGGGACAGGGGTGGCCGTTCTCCTACAATGAGCAGTTCTTC

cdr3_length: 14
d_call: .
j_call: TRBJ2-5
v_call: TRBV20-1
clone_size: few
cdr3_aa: CSARGNSLVQTQYF
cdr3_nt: TGCAGTGCTAGAGGGAATTCCCTCGTCCAGACCCAGTACTTC

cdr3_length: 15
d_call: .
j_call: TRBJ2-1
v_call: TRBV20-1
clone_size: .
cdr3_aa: CSASVHGTPSFEQFF
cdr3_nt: TGCAGTGCTAGTGTCCACGGGACTCCCTCCTTCGAGCAGTTCTTC

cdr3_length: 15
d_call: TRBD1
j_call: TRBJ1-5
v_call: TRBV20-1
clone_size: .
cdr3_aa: CSARDTGQGNQPQHF
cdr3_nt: TGCAGTGCTAGAGATACGGGACAGGGCAATCAGCCCCAGCATTTT

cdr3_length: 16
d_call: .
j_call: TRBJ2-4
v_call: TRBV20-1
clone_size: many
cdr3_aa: CSARDEGGLAKNIQYF
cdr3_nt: TGCAGTGCTAGAGATGAGGGGGGGCTAGCCAAAAACATTCAGTACTTC

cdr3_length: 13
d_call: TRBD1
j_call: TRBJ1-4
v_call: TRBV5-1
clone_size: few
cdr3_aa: CASSAGTDEKLFF
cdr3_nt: TGCGCCAGCAGCGCTGGGACAGATGAAAAACTGTTTTTT